The present TCR beta chain was sequenced within a study of control samples from healthy donors and cancer patients (dated by TCRdb to 2020 to 2021). V loses 6 bases of germline sequence and J loses 2 bases, and the interval between the two ends is 7 bases. The CDR3, cysteine through phenylalanine, is 12 amino acids long. Only the CDR3 region is kept as DNA, spanning 36 bases read in frame from base 1. The germline V gene yields ENHRY for CDR1 and SYGVKD for CDR2. On this clone itself: Its specific antigen is unknown. Base qualities were left out, and no much larger clone turns up one base away.

Preparation of the library involved the immunoSEQ multiplex PCR assay. The immuneACCESS repertoire file appears here via TCRdb, limited to in-frame rearrangements. These files lack a portion of the clones; in checked studies, under half of the deficit traces to unresolved V genes, and the cause of the others is not known. The sample table records roughly 170,000 clones; roughly 93% of these occur just once. Over 3.5% of the sample is held by the ten biggest clonotypes. Recombination linked TRBV10-3 to TRBJ1-1; possibly the D gene is TRBD1, per 5 matching bases. Sequencing used blood. The clonotype comes from a woman aged 55 to 70 in good health. The nucleotide sequence is given as TGTGCCATCAGGGGGCTAAACACTGAAGCTTTCTTT. The resulting protein is CAIRGLNTEAFF.